What follows is one TCR beta chain and its context. Antigen: not known. This entry comes from a study of cytomegalovirus exposure and HLA in healthy donors. CDR3 length: 15 amino acids. Trimming took 6 bases from V and 4 from J, leaving 18 bases between them. The germline V gene has CDR1 SGHTA and CDR2 FQGNSA. PCR used 60 Vbeta primers and 13 Jbeta primers. Generated by immunoSEQ multiplex PCR, the TCRdb table keeps only in-frame clones and is missing some. The top ten clones hold 0.5% to 0.7% of a sample with 210,000 or so clones, around 80% of them seen once. Study-level points and caveats: Most of the TCR beta V segments (in an earlier analysis) were productive either about 90% or about 30% of the time.

The sequenced sample consisted of PBMCs. The V gene is TRBV7-2, the J gene TRBJ2-5; TRBD2 might be the D (5 bases). The TCR comes from a woman aged 35 to 49 in good health and CMV-seronegative. The CDR3 DNA is TGTGCCAGCAGTAAGGGAAAACGAGAGGGAGAGACCCAGTACTTC. This codes for CASSKGKREGETQYF.